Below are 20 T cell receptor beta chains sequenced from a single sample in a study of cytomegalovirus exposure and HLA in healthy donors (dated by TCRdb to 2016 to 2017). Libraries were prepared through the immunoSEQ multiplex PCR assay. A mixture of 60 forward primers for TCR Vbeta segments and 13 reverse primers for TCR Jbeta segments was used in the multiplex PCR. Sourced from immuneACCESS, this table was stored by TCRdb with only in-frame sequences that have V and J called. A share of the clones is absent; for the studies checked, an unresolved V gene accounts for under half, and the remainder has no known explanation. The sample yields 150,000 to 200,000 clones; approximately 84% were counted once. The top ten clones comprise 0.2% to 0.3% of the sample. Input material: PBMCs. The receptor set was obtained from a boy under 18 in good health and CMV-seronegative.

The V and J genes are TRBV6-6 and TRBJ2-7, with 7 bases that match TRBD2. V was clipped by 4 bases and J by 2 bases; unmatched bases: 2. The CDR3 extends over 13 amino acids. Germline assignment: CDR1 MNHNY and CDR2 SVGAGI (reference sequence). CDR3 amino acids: CASSSGTTYEQYF. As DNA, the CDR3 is TGTGCCAGCAGTTCCGGGACTACCTACGAGCAGTACTTC.

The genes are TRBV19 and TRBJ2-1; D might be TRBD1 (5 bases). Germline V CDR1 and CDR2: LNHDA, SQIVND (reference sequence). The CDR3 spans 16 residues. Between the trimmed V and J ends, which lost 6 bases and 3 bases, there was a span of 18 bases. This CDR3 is CASSRLTVGIYNEQFF. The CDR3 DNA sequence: TGTGCCAGTAGCCGCCTGACAGTCGGAATCTACAATGAGCAGTTCTTC.

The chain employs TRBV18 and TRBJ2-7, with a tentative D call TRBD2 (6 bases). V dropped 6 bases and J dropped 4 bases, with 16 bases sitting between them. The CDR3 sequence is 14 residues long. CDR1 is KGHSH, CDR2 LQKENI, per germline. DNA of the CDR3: TGTGCCAGCTCCCTCGGGAGATTGGGGTACGAGCAGTACTTC. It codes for CASSLGRLGYEQYF.

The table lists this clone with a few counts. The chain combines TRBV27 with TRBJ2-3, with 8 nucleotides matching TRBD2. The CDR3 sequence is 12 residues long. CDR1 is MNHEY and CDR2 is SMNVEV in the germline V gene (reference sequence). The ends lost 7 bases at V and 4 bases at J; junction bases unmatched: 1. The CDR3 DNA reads TGTGCCAGCACCGGGGGGGCAGATACGCAGTATTTT. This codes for CASTGGADTQYF.

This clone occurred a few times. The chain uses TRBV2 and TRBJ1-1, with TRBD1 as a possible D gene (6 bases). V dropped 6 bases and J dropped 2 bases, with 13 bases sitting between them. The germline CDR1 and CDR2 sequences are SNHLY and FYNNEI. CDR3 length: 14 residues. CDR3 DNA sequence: TGTGCCAGCAGGGGTGACAGGTTAAACACTGAAGCTTTCTTT. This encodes CASRGDRLNTEAFF. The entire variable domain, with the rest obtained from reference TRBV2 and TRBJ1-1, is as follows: EPEVTQTPSHQVTQMGQEVILRCVPISNHLYFYWYRQILGQKVEFLVSFYNNEISEKSEIFDDQFSVERPDGSNFTLKIRSTKLEDSAMYFCASRGDRLNTEAFFGQGTRLTVV.

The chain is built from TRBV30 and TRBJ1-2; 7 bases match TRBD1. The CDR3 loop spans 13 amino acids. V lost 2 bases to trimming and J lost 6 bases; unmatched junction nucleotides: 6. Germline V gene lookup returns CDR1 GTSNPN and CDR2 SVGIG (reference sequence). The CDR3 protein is CAWSTDRADGYTF. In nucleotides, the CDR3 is TGTGCCTGGAGTACCGACAGGGCTGATGGCTACACCTTC.

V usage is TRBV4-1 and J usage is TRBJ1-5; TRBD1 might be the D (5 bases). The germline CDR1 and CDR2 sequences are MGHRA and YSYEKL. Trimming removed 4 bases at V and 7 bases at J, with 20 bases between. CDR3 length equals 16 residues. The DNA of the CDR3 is TGCGCCAGCAGCCCAGATGGGCGGGGCTCGCGGCAGCCCCAGCATTTT. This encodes CASSPDGRGSRQPQHF.

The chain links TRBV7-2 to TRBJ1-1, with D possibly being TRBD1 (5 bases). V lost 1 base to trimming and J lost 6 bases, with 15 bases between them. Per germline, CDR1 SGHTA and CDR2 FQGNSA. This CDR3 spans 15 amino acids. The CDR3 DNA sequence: TGTGCCAGCAGCTTAGTTCCAGGGATGGGTGCTGAAGCTTTCTTT. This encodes CASSLVPGMGAEAFF. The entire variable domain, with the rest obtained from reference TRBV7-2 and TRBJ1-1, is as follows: GAGVSQSPSNKVTEKGKDVELRCDPISGHTALYWYRQSLGQGLEFLIYFQGNSAPDKSGLPSDRFSAERTGGSVSTLTIQRTQQEDSAVYLCASSLVPGMGAEAFFGQGTRLTVV.

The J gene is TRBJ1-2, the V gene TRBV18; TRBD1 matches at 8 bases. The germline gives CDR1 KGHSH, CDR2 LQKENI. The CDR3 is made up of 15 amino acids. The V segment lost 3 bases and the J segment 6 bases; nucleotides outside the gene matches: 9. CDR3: CASSPKDRASDGYTF. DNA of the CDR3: TGTGCCAGCTCACCGAAGGACAGGGCTTCGGATGGCTACACCTTC.

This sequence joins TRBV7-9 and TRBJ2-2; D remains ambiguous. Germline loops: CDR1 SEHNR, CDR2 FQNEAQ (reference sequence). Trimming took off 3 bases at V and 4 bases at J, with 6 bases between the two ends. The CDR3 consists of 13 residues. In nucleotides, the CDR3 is TGTGCCAGCAGCTTTACCAGCACCGGGGAGCTGTTTTTT. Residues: CASSFTSTGELFF.

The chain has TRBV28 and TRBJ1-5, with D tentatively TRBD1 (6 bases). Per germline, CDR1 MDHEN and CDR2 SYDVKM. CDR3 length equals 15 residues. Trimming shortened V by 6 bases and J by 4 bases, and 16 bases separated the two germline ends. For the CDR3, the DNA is TGTGCCAGCAGCACCAGGGGTAGGGGAAATCAGCCCCAGCATTTT. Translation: CASSTRGRGNQPQHF. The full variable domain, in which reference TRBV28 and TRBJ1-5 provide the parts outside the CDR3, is DVKVTQSSRYLVKRTGEKVFLECVQDMDHENMFWYRQDPGLGLRLIYFSYDVKMKEKGDIPEGYSVSREKKERFSLILESASTNQTSMYLCASSTRGRGNQPQHFGDGTRLSIL.

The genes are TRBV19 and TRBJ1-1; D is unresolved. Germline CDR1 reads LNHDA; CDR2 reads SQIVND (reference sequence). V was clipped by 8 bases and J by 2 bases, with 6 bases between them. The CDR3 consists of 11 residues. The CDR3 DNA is TGTGCCAGTCGGTTAAACACTGAAGCTTTCTTT. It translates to CASRLNTEAFF. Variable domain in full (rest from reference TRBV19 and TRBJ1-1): DGGITQSPKYLFRKEGQNVTLSCEQNLNHDAMYWYRQDPGQGLRLIYYSQIVNDFQKGDIAEGYSVSREKKESFPLTVTSAQKNPTAFYLCASRLNTEAFFGQGTRLTVV.

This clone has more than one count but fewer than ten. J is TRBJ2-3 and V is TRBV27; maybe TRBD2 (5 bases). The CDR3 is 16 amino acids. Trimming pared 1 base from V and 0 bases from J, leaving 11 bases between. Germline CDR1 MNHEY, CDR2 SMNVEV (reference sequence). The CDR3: CASSLLRVKSTDTQYF. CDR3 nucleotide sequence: TGTGCCAGCAGTTTATTGCGGGTGAAGAGCACAGATACGCAGTATTTT.

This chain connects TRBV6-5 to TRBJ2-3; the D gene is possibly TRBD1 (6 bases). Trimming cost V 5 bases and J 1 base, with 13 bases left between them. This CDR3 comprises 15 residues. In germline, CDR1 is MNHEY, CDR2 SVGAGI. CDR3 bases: TGTGCCAGCAGTCCCCTGGCAGGGGGCACAGATACGCAGTATTTT. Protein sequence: CASSPLAGGTDTQYF.

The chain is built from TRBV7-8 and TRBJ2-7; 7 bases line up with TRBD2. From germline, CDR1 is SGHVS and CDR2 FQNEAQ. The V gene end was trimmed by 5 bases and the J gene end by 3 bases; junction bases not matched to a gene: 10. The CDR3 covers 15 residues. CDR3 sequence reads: CASSPGSSGYYEQYF. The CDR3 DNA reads TGTGCCAGCAGCCCAGGGTCTAGCGGCTACTACGAGCAGTACTTC. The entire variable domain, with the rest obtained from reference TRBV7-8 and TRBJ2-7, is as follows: GAGVSQSPRYKVAKRGQDVALRCDPISGHVSLFWYQQALGQGPEFLTYFQNEAQLDKSGLPSDRFFAERPEGSVSTLKIQRTQQEDSAVYLCASSPGSSGYYEQYFGPGTRLTVT.

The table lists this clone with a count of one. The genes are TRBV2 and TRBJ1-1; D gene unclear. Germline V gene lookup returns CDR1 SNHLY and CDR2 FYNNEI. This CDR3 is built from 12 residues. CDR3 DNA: TGTGCGAGCCTTCCGGGGAACACTGAAGCTTTCTTT. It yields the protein CASLPGNTEAFF.

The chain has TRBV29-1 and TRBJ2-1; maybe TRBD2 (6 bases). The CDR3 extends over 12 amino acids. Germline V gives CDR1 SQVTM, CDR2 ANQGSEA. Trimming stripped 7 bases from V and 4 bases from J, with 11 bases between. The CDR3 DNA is TGCAGCGCCGGGGGTTCTTACAATGAGCAGTTCTTC. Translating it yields CSAGGSYNEQFF.

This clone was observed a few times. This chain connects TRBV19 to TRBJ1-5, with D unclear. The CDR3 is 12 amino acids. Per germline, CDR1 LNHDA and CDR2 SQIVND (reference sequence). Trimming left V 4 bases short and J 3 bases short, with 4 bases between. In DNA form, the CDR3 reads TGTGCCAGTAGTACCCTCAATCAGCCCCAGCATTTT. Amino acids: CASSTLNQPQHF.

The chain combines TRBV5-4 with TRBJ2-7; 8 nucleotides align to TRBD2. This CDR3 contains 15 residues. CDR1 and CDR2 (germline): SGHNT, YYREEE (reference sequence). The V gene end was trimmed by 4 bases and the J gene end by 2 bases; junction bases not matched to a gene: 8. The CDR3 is CASSPGLAATYEQYF. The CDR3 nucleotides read TGTGCCAGCAGCCCCGGACTAGCTGCGACCTACGAGCAGTACTTC. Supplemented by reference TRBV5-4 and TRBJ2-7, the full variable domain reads ETGVTQSPTHLIKTRGQQVTLRCSSQSGHNTVSWYQQALGQGPQFIFQYYREEENGRGNFPPRFSGLQFPNYSSELNVNALELDDSALYLCASSPGLAATYEQYFGPGTRLTVT.

CDR3 sequence: CASSLGPGQSTGELFF. For the CDR3, the DNA is TGTGCCAGCTCACTTGGCCCCGGACAGAGCACCGGGGAGCTGTTTTTT. The V gene is TRBV18, the J gene TRBJ2-2; D is perhaps TRBD1 (6 bases). This CDR3 contains 16 residues. From germline, CDR1 is KGHSH and CDR2 LQKENI. With 4 bases removed from V and 4 bases from J, the gap between germline ends came to 16 bases.